The clone carrying this T cell receptor (beta chain) occurred a few times. Authors' processing steps: The assay estimated nucleated cells by amplifying reference gene primers. TCRdb keeps only in-frame clones here, not all; method: immunoSEQ multiplex PCR. The V and J calls and clone size were taken over from that table, and D and trimming were inferred from the DNA. The sample records 60,000 to 85,000 clones, approximately 80% being singletons. This entry belongs to a study of blood T cell repertoires in COVID-19. About the research overall: Acute and convalescent COVID-19 samples came from the United States, Italy and Spain. The cDNA or gDNA used as material had been derived from T cells, B-cell-depleted T cells, or PBMCs.

The CDR3 sequence is 15 residues long. The J segment lost 4 bases and the V segment lost 6 bases, leaving 11 bases of the junction unmatched. CDR1 is MNHEY, CDR2 SVGAGI, per germline. Sequences were obtained from peripheral blood. The sequence derives from a man older than 75 with acute or convalescent COVID-19. V and J are TRBV6-5 and TRBJ1-1; TRBD1 matches at 7 bases. CDR3 amino acids: CASSVTGEGSTEAFF. DNA for the CDR3: TGTGCCAGCAGCGTCACAGGGGAAGGGAGCACTGAAGCTTTCTTT.